The sequence of this T cell receptor (beta chain) was determined in a study of regulatory T cells in long-lasting Graves disease. Overall study context: Antithyroid drug exposure in newly diagnosed Graves' patients had lasted under 3 months.

Time point here: newly diagnosed GD, antithyroid drugs for less than 3 months. Isolated PBMC RNA provided the starting material for the TCR library. Per germline, CDR1 LGHDT and CDR2 YNNKEL (reference sequence). The CDR3 consists of 16 residues. Trimming removed 1 base at V and 1 base at J, with 12 bases between. Study-level findings and limits: Fewer public clonotypes were shared by new patients (roughly 970) than by persistent patients (around 2,900).

HTBI primers from iRepertoire and Arm-PCR of CDR3 regions yielded the TCR beta libraries. MiXCR, run by TCRdb on the multiplex PCR reads, gives a single entry per CDR3 protein. Seen here are hundreds of thousands of distinct CDR3 sequences, approximately 15% observed once, and the top ten hold about 32%. This clonotype was observed at least ten times. The antigen remains undetermined. This sample was shared with a second study, whose subject was T cells in Graves' hyperthyroidism and ophthalmopathy. That paper notes: Researchers ran a first-round RT-PCR on the TCR CDR3 using the HTBI primer set.

Sequencing used peripheral blood mononuclear cells (PBMCs), obtained at new diagnosis, from a patient treated with antithyroid drugs. This chain joins TRBV3-1 and TRBJ2-3; tentatively, D is TRBD1 or TRBD2 (5 bases each). The TCR originated in a man aged 35 to 55 with Graves disease. The CDR3 is CASSQAWGRRTDTQYF. CDR3 DNA sequence: TGTGCCAGCAGCCAAGCCTGGGGACGACGCACAGATACGCAGTATTTT.